These 30 T cell receptor beta chains share one sample of origin, sequenced in a study of PD-1 blockade in classical Hodgkin lymphoma. Time point here: newly diagnosed, previously untreated cHL patient sample. CD8+ T cells were isolated from thawed PBMCs by magnetic negative selection. The method was immunoSEQ multiplex PCR; TCRdb's version includes in-frame clones alone and lacks a portion of them. Of 11,000 to 15,000 clones in the sample, roughly nine tenths are singletons; the top ten hold 5% to 6.5%. The sample consisted of CD8+ T cells from blood. The receptors come from a human donor with classical Hodgkin lymphoma.

The chain has TRBV6-4 and TRBJ2-7; 10 bases align to TRBD2. The germline V gene encodes CDR1 MRHNA and CDR2 SNTAGT. V shed 0 bases and J 5 bases; nucleotides not matched to a gene: 1. The CDR3 contains 14 residues. The CDR3 coding sequence is TGTGCCAGCAGTGACTCTGGGACTAGCGACGAGCAGTACTTC. As protein: CASSDSGTSDEQYF.

The V call is TRBV4-1, the J call TRBJ2-3, with no clear D. Germline V gene lookup returns CDR1 MGHRA and CDR2 YSYEKL. The CDR3 runs 17 residues. V was clipped by 0 bases and J by 4 bases, with 17 bases between them. The CDR3 region is CASSQDTPLPVADTQYF. The CDR3 nucleotides are TGCGCCAGCAGCCAAGACACCCCCCTACCGGTCGCAGATACGCAGTATTTT.

V and J are TRBV19 and TRBJ2-7, with 9 bases that match TRBD2. Looked up from germline, CDR1 is LNHDA and CDR2 is SQIVND (reference sequence). Trimming took 5 bases from V and 2 from J; bases not matched to a gene: 10. The CDR3 has 16 residues. The CDR3 DNA reads TGTGCCAGTAGTCATTCCCCGGGACTAGCAACCTACGAGCAGTACGTC. This sequence encodes CASSHSPGLATYEQYV.

The V gene is TRBV6-6, the J gene TRBJ2-7; D might be TRBD2 (5 bases). The CDR3 consists of 16 residues. The germline CDR1 and CDR2 sequences are MNHNY and SVGAGI (reference sequence). V was clipped by 1 base and J by 5 bases, with 18 bases between them. The CDR3 nucleotides read TGTGCCAGCAGTTACTGGAGGACTGATGCTGGGGACGAGCAGTACTTC. This encodes CASSYWRTDAGDEQYF.

The chain carries TRBV4-1 and TRBJ1-3; D not certain. The CDR3 runs to 13 residues. Deletions cut 8 bases from V and 1 base from J, with 9 bases between. Germline V gene sequence: CDR1 MGHRA, CDR2 YSYEKL. The CDR3 loop is CASVPRSGNTIYF. The CDR3 DNA is TGCGCCAGCGTCCCGAGGTCTGGAAACACCATATATTTT.

This clone was recorded a few times. The chain has TRBV25-1 and TRBJ1-3; D unresolved. Per germline, CDR1 MGHDK and CDR2 SYGVNS. The CDR3 extends over 10 amino acids. For the CDR3, the DNA is TGTGCAACGGGCCTAAACACCATATATTTT. This encodes CATGLNTIYF.

This CDR3 reads CASSRRDNEQFF. CDR3 DNA sequence: TGTGCCAGCAGCCGTCGTGACAATGAGCAGTTCTTC. J is TRBJ2-1 and V is TRBV11-2; D is uncertain. The CDR3 runs 12 residues. CDR1 and CDR2 (germline): SGHAT, FQNNGV. With 5 bases removed from V and 5 bases from J, the gap between germline ends came to 7 bases.

This chain connects TRBV13 to TRBJ2-7; D not certain. The CDR3 runs 15 residues. CDR1 and CDR2 (germline): PRHDT, FYEKMQ (reference sequence). V lost 5 bases to trimming and J lost 1 base, with 15 bases between them. CDR3 region: CASSPPGSVSYEQYF. The CDR3 coding sequence is TGTGCCAGCAGCCCCCCCGGTTCTGTGTCCTACGAGCAGTACTTC.

CDR3 sequence reads: CASSYVQGFNEKLFF. The CDR3 nucleotides read TGTGCCAGCAGTTACGTACAGGGGTTTAATGAAAAACTGTTTTTT. The chain combines TRBV6-5 with TRBJ1-4; TRBD1 agrees at 7 bases. CDR1 is MNHEY and CDR2 is SVGAGI in the germline V gene. J lost 4 bases, V lost 2 bases, and 4 bases had no gene match. This CDR3 comprises 15 residues.

The J gene is TRBJ1-5, the V gene TRBV19; D gene uncertain. The CDR3 totals 15 residues. Trimming removed 3 bases at V and 4 bases at J, with 13 bases between. CDR1 LNHDA and CDR2 SQIVND come from the germline V gene (reference sequence). CDR3 sequence reads: CASSIGPASNQPQHF. The CDR3 DNA follows: TGTGCCAGTAGTATCGGTCCAGCTTCAAATCAGCCCCAGCATTTT.

The CDR3 coding sequence is TGCGCCAGCAGCCAAGATAAGATGGCCGATACGCAGTATTTT. Protein sequence: CASSQDKMADTQYF. This sequence joins TRBV4-1 and TRBJ2-3; D remains ambiguous. With 0 bases removed from V and 6 bases from J, the gap between germline ends came to 10 bases. The CDR3 has 14 amino acids. In germline, CDR1 is MGHRA, CDR2 YSYEKL.

V usage is TRBV15 and J usage is TRBJ2-1; 9 positions match TRBD2. Trimming at V came to 0 bases and at J to 5 bases, leaving 8 bases not matched to a gene. The CDR3 loop spans 17 amino acids. Germline V gene lookup returns CDR1 LNHNV and CDR2 YYDKDF (reference sequence). The CDR3 DNA follows: TGTGCCACCAGCAGAGACCACCCGGGACTAGCCCACAATGAGCAGTTCTTC. This encodes CATSRDHPGLAHNEQFF.

This rearrangement joins TRBV30 to TRBJ2-7; TRBD1 aligns across 10 bases. This CDR3 has 16 amino acids. CDR1 and CDR2 from the germline V gene are GTSNPN and SVGIG (reference sequence). The ends lost 3 bases at V and 12 bases at J; junction bases unmatched: 20. For the CDR3, the DNA is TGTGCCTGGAGCCCCCTCAATCGGGGACAGGGGAATATAGCGTACGTC. Protein sequence: CAWSPLNRGQGNIAYV.

This chain uses TRBV7-3 with TRBJ2-1; a possible D gene is TRBD2 (5 bases). The CDR3 is 15 amino acids. Per the germline V gene, CDR1 is SGHTA and CDR2 is FQGTGA. The V gene lost 3 bases and the J gene lost 5 bases, with 14 bases spanning the gap. CDR3 region: CASSLSGNHDNEQFF. The CDR3 region has the DNA TGTGCCAGCAGCTTGTCGGGAAACCATGACAATGAGCAGTTCTTC. Full variable domain (missing parts from reference TRBV7-3 and TRBJ2-1): GAGVSQTPSNKVTEKGKYVELRCDPISGHTALYWYRQSLGQGPEFLIYFQGTGAADDSGLPNDRFFAVRPEGSVSTLKIQRTERGDSAVYLCASSLSGNHDNEQFFGPGTRLTVL.

The chain is built from TRBV2 and TRBJ2-3, with D perhaps assigned TRBD1 or TRBD2 (5 bases each). V shed 0 bases and J shed 8 bases, with 18 bases lying between them. CDR3 length: 16 amino acids. Germline V gives CDR1 SNHLY, CDR2 FYNNEI. The CDR3 loop is CASSEAAGTPAGTQYF. CDR3 sequence (DNA): TGTGCCAGCAGTGAAGCAGCCGGGACCCCGGCAGGTACGCAGTATTTT.

This clone showed up just a few times. V usage is TRBV27 and J usage is TRBJ1-1; D might be TRBD1 (5 bases). Germline-derived CDR1 and CDR2 are MNHEY and SMNVEV (reference sequence). The CDR3 totals 13 residues. Trimming cost V 6 bases and J 6 bases, with 14 bases left between them. Written as DNA, the CDR3 is TGTGCCAGCAGCTACGGATCGGGGGCTGAAGCTTTCTTT. It codes for CASSYGSGAEAFF.

The sample holds one count of this clone. In nucleotides, the CDR3 is TGTGCCAGCTCACTAAGTAGGGGACACTACACTGAAGCTTTCTTT. It encodes CASSLSRGHYTEAFF. The rearrangement links TRBV18 to TRBJ1-1; a weak D match, TRBD1 (6 bases). CDR1 KGHSH and CDR2 LQKENI come from the germline V gene. This CDR3 is built from 15 residues. Trimming pared 4 bases from V and 3 bases from J, leaving 15 bases between.

J is TRBJ1-5 and V is TRBV15; D ambiguous. Germline CDR1 and CDR2: LNHNV and YYDKDF (reference sequence). V lost 0 bases and J 10 bases, leaving 16 bases between the germline ends. The CDR3 length is 15 residues. This CDR3 is CATSRDRGVPQPQHF. The CDR3 coding sequence is TGTGCCACCAGCAGAGATCGGGGAGTGCCCCAACCCCAGCATTTT.

This sequence joins TRBV10-1 and TRBJ2-5, with no clear D. The germline V and J ends were trimmed by 3 bases and 4 bases, with 0 bases remaining between them. Per germline, CDR1 WNHNN and CDR2 SYGVQD (reference sequence). This CDR3 contains 10 residues. CDR3 in DNA: TGCGCCAGCAGTGAAGAGACCCAGTACTTC. This sequence encodes CASSEETQYF.

This chain uses TRBV4-1 with TRBJ2-5; D remains unclear. Germline CDR1 and CDR2: MGHRA and YSYEKL. V lost 0 bases, J lost 4 bases, and 3 bases lay in between. The CDR3 runs 12 residues. This chain's CDR3 is CASSQEGETQYF. The DNA of the CDR3 is TGCGCCAGCAGCCAAGAAGGAGAGACCCAGTACTTC.

The rearrangement joins TRBV27 to TRBJ1-2; 8 bases agree with TRBD1. The CDR3 runs 13 residues. V shed 3 bases, J shed 5 bases, and the junction held 2 bases outside the gene matches. The V gene's germline CDR1 is MNHEY and CDR2 SMNVEV (reference sequence). This CDR3 is CASSLTGAYGYTF. The CDR3 DNA follows: TGTGCCAGCAGTTTGACAGGGGCTTATGGCTACACCTTC.

The chain has TRBV27 and TRBJ2-7, with 9 positions matching TRBD1. This CDR3 region has 13 residues. The germline V gene encodes CDR1 MNHEY and CDR2 SMNVEV (reference sequence). The V gene end was trimmed by 4 bases and the J gene end by 5 bases; junction bases not matched to a gene: 3. In DNA form, the CDR3 reads TGTGCCAGCAGTTCTACAGGGGGCAACGAGCAGTACTTC. Protein product: CASSSTGGNEQYF.

The V call is TRBV7-9, the J call TRBJ2-1, with 7 bases matching TRBD2. Germline CDR1 SEHNR, CDR2 FQNEAQ (reference sequence). The junction had 7 bases not matched to a gene; V was cut back by 2 bases and J by 0 bases. This CDR3 contains 17 residues. CDR3 nucleotides: TGTGCCAGCAGCTTAACGACTAGCCGGAGCTCCTACAATGAGCAGTTCTTC. It is translated as CASSLTTSRSSYNEQFF.

The rearrangement uses TRBV9 and TRBJ2-5; unclear D gene. The CDR3 has 13 residues. Trimming cost V 3 bases and J 2 bases, with 8 bases left between them. Germline CDR1 reads SGDLS; CDR2 reads YYNGEE. CDR3 sequence reads: CASSAWGQETQYF. CDR3 sequence (DNA): TGTGCCAGCAGCGCGTGGGGTCAAGAGACCCAGTACTTC.

The V call is TRBV15, the J call TRBJ2-5, with D perhaps matching TRBD1 (7 bases). V lost 4 bases, J lost 11 bases, and 20 bases lay in between. Looked up from germline, CDR1 is LNHNV and CDR2 is YYDKDF (reference sequence). This CDR3 is 14 amino acids long. The CDR3 bases are TGTGCCACCAGCACGACAGGGCCCACGGGGGTGCAGTACTTC. Translation gives CATSTTGPTGVQYF.

The V and J genes are TRBV6-5 and TRBJ1-5; possible D gene TRBD1, 6 bases. CDR1 is MNHEY, CDR2 SVGAGI, per germline. Between the trimmed V and J ends, which lost 6 bases and 6 bases, there was a span of 15 bases. This CDR3 is built from 14 residues. In DNA form, the CDR3 reads TGTGCCAGCAGCCCCCGCGAGGGGGTTCAGCCCCAGCATTTT. It is translated as CASSPREGVQPQHF.

The rearrangement links TRBV7-9 to TRBJ1-1; perhaps TRBD1 as D (5 bases). CDR1 is SEHNR, CDR2 FQNEAQ, per germline (reference sequence). V gave up 1 base and J gave up 4 bases, with 13 bases separating them. The CDR3 covers 15 residues. In DNA form, the CDR3 reads TGTGCCAGCAGCTTAGTCATAGGCGGGGGCACTGAAGCTTTCTTT. This gives the protein CASSLVIGGGTEAFF. The full variable domain, rest sourced from reference TRBV7-9 and TRBJ1-1, is DTGVSQNPRHKITKRGQNVTFRCDPISEHNRLYWYRQTLGQGPEFLTYFQNEAQLEKSRLLSDRFSAERPKGSFSTLEIQRTEQGDSAMYLCASSLVIGGGTEAFFGQGTRLTVV.

The rearrangement uses TRBV10-3 and TRBJ1-2; 9 nucleotides match TRBD1. V trimming: 5 bases; J trimming: 4 bases; junction bases outside the gene matches: 5. The germline gives CDR1 ENHRY, CDR2 SYGVKD. The CDR3 has 14 residues. The CDR3 is CAISIQTGGYGYTF. DNA for the CDR3: TGTGCCATCAGTATTCAGACAGGGGGCTATGGCTACACCTTC.

This chain links TRBV23-1 with TRBJ2-7; 8 bases are shared with TRBD2. TRBV23-1 is recorded as an ORF, its role being uncertain. The CDR3 consists of 14 residues. V trimming: 6 bases; J trimming: 0 bases; junction bases outside the gene matches: 4. The CDR3 DNA follows: TGCGCCAGCAGCACTAGCGGATACTCCTACGAGCAGTACGTC. It translates to CASSTSGYSYEQYV.

V and J are TRBV7-9 and TRBJ2-1; 9 bases map to TRBD1. The V and J ends lost 4 bases and 7 bases, in that order; junction bases with no gene match: 8. From germline, CDR1 is SEHNR and CDR2 FQNEAQ (reference sequence). The CDR3 extends over 15 amino acids. Written as DNA, the CDR3 is TGTGCCAGCAGCTCTGTACACAGGGGGCGGAATGAGCAGTTCTTC. Its protein product is CASSSVHRGRNEQFF.